Listed here are 18 T cell receptor beta chains from one sample, sequenced in a study of blood T cell repertoires in COVID-19. This table comes from immunoSEQ multiplex PCR, and its TCRdb copy is limited to in-frame clones, with some not included. The sample has roughly 410,000 clones, about 90% seen once. The specimen sequenced was peripheral blood. These receptors all stem from a man aged 40-49 years with acute or convalescent COVID-19.

This chain links TRBV7-2 with TRBJ1-6; 7 positions agree with TRBD1. The CDR3 is 17 amino acids. CDR1 SGHTA and CDR2 FQGNSA come from the germline V gene. J gave up 3 bases and V 3 bases, and 8 bases lay outside the gene matches. DNA for the CDR3: TGTGCCAGCAGCTTGGGACCCGACAGGGACTATAATTCACCCCTCCACTTT. Translation: CASSLGPDRDYNSPLHF.

The V gene is TRBV4-2, the J gene TRBJ2-7; weak D call: TRBD2 (5 bases). This CDR3 spans 18 amino acids. Trimming removed 0 bases from V and 3 bases from J, with 21 bases in between. From germline, CDR1 is LGHNA and CDR2 YNFKEQ. CDR3 amino acids: CASSQDATRGPIFYEQYF. In nucleotides, the CDR3 is TGTGCCAGCAGCCAAGACGCCACCCGCGGGCCCATATTCTACGAGCAGTACTTC.

This rearrangement joins TRBV6-2 or TRBV6-3 to TRBJ1-2, with D hard to call. Germline V gene lookup returns CDR1 MNHEY and CDR2 SVGEGT. V gave up 6 bases and J gave up 3 bases, with 11 bases separating them. There are 13 residues in the CDR3. CDR3: CASSKGSHYGYTF. In DNA, the CDR3 is TGTGCCAGCAGCAAAGGGAGCCACTATGGCTACACCTTC.

The chain has TRBV9 and TRBJ2-7; TRBD2 agrees at 10 bases. Germline CDR1 is SGDLS and CDR2 is YYNGEE. This CDR3 spans 15 amino acids. After removal of 3 bases from V and 6 bases from J, the junction contained 9 bases not matched to a gene. CDR3 amino acids: CASSGRAGGPFEQYF. The CDR3 bases are TGTGCCAGCAGCGGCCGAGCGGGAGGGCCGTTCGAGCAGTACTTC.

The V and J genes are TRBV18 and TRBJ2-1; a possible D gene is TRBD2 (5 bases). CDR1 KGHSH and CDR2 LQKENI come from the germline V gene. Between the trimmed V and J ends, which lost 2 bases and 8 bases, there was a span of 19 bases. This CDR3 is built from 16 residues. CDR3 bases: TGTGCCAGCTCACCATATGCGGGCCTTAGCCACCATGAGCAGTTCTTC. This translates into CASSPYAGLSHHEQFF.

This rearrangement joins TRBV18 to TRBJ1-1, with D perhaps matching TRBD1 (6 bases). Germline V gene data show CDR1 as KGHSH and CDR2 as LQKENI. The CDR3 sequence is 18 residues long. V was shortened by 5 bases and J by 0 bases, with 22 bases between the two germline ends. The DNA for the CDR3 is TGTGCCAGCTCAGCGTGGCCGGGACACGATTTCATGAACACTGAAGCTTTCTTT. It encodes CASSAWPGHDFMNTEAFF.

The chain links TRBV29-1 to TRBJ2-1, with a tentative D call TRBD2 (6 bases). Germline V CDR1 and CDR2: SQVTM, ANQGSEA. The CDR3 is 14 amino acids. V was shortened by 1 base and J by 5 bases, with 12 bases between the two germline ends. The CDR3 DNA is TGCAGCGTTGAAGGGGGGAGGTTAAACAATGAGCAGTTCTTC. The encoded protein is CSVEGGRLNNEQFF.

The rearrangement links TRBV28 to TRBJ1-2; 9 nucleotides line up with TRBD1. V was clipped by 6 bases and J by 5 bases; unmatched bases: 7. This CDR3 comprises 14 residues. CDR1 is MDHEN and CDR2 is SYDVKM in the germline V gene. Here the CDR3 reads CASRDNRGPYGYTF. CDR3 bases: TGTGCCAGCAGAGACAACAGGGGGCCGTATGGCTACACCTTC.

This clone was counted once. V is TRBV6-4 and J is TRBJ2-1, with 8 bases identical to TRBD2. V lost 10 bases and J lost 7; bases outside the gene matches: 12. CDR3 length: 14 amino acids. Looked up from germline, CDR1 is MRHNA and CDR2 is SNTAGT. The CDR3 sequence is CATSFSGGENEQFF. The CDR3 region has the DNA TGTGCCACCTCTTTCAGCGGGGGCGAGAATGAGCAGTTCTTC.

This clone was found once. The gene calls are TRBV2 and TRBJ2-1, with 13 bases aligning to TRBD2. This CDR3 has 18 amino acids. The V gene end was trimmed by 6 bases and the J gene end by 3 bases; junction bases not matched to a gene: 11. Looked up from germline, CDR1 is SNHLY and CDR2 is FYNNEI. The CDR3 sequence: CASRGYRGTSGVYNEQFF. The CDR3 nucleotides are TGTGCCAGCAGGGGCTACCGGGGGACTAGCGGGGTCTACAATGAGCAGTTCTTC.

This clone is a singleton in its sample. V usage is TRBV5-1 and J usage is TRBJ2-7; TRBD2 matches at 10 bases. Germline CDR1 reads SGHRS; CDR2 reads YFSETQ. Unmatched junction bases numbered 4, after V lost 1 base and J lost 6 bases. CDR3 length: 14 amino acids. The CDR3 nucleotides are TGCGCCAGCAGCTTGCAGCGGGAGGGGGCCGAGCAGTACTTC. Encoded protein: CASSLQREGAEQYF.

The chain has TRBV6-1 and TRBJ1-2, with 7 bases matching TRBD1. With V trimmed by 5 bases and J by 7 bases, 7 bases remained unmatched. Per the germline V gene, CDR1 is MNHNS and CDR2 is SASEGT. The CDR3 runs 13 residues. CDR3 in DNA: TGTGCCAGCAGTTATAGGGGGCAGGGTGGCTACACCTTC. Protein product: CASSYRGQGGYTF.

The J gene is TRBJ2-3, the V gene TRBV27; D gene unclear. The V end lost 2 bases, the J end lost 2 bases, and 8 bases lay between the germline ends. CDR1 MNHEY and CDR2 SMNVEV come from the germline V gene (reference sequence). The CDR3 spans 14 residues. In DNA, the CDR3 is TGTGCCAGCAGTTTACGGAGAAACACAGATACGCAGTATTTT. Translated, it gives CASSLRRNTDTQYF.

The chain carries TRBV7-9 and TRBJ2-2; D may be TRBD2 (6 bases). The germline V and J ends were trimmed by 0 bases and 1 base, with 18 bases remaining between them. The CDR3 length is 19 residues. Germline V CDR1 and CDR2: SEHNR, FQNEAQ (reference sequence). This CDR3 reads CASSLAGGRRHWNTGELFF. For the CDR3, the DNA is TGTGCCAGCAGCTTAGCGGGAGGTCGACGACACTGGAACACCGGGGAGCTGTTTTTT.

CDR3 DNA: TGCGCCAGCAGCCTGGGACAGGGGTGGTCAGCCAGTGAAAAACTGTTTTTT. Translation gives CASSLGQGWSASEKLFF. The chain employs TRBV5-1 and TRBJ1-4; 10 bases line up with TRBD1. The CDR3 sequence is 17 residues long. Germline lookup yields CDR1 SGHRS and CDR2 YFSETQ. V lost 4 bases and J lost 7; bases outside the gene matches: 13. Variable domain in full (rest from reference TRBV5-1 and TRBJ1-4): KAGVTQTPRYLIKTRGQQVTLSCSPISGHRSVSWYQQTPGQGLQFLFEYFSETQRNKGNFPGRFSGRQFSNSRSEMNVSTLELGDSALYLCASSLGQGWSASEKLFFGSGTQLSVL.

On this clone: Other DNA sequences from this sample encode an identical CDR3 as well. This chain links TRBV10-3 with TRBJ1-5, with TRBD1 matching over 8 bases. The CDR3 contains 15 residues. The V gene's germline CDR1 is ENHRY and CDR2 SYGVKD. With 0 bases clipped from V and 4 bases from J, the junction kept 2 bases outside the gene matches. The CDR3, as DNA: TGTGCCATCAGTGAGTCCCAGGGGGCGAATCAGCCCCAGCATTTT. Translated, it gives CAISESQGANQPQHF.

The chain combines TRBV28 with TRBJ2-7; 10 bases fit TRBD2. Germline CDR1 reads MDHEN; CDR2 reads SYDVKM. The ends lost 6 bases at V and 5 bases at J; junction bases unmatched: 10. The CDR3 is made up of 15 amino acids. Here the CDR3 reads CASSNRLAGAHEQYF. The CDR3 DNA reads as TGTGCCAGCAGCAACAGGCTAGCGGGAGCCCACGAGCAGTACTTC.

The chain couples TRBV20-1 to TRBJ2-7; D perhaps matches TRBD2 (6 bases). The CDR3 spans 17 residues. The V gene lost 3 bases and the J gene lost 1 base, with 22 bases spanning the gap. Germline CDR1 DFQATT, CDR2 SNEGSKA (reference sequence). As DNA, the CDR3 is TGCAGTGCTAGTCCTCAGCCTTCTAGCGTTAGGTCCTACGAGCAGTACTTC. Its protein is CSASPQPSSVRSYEQYF.